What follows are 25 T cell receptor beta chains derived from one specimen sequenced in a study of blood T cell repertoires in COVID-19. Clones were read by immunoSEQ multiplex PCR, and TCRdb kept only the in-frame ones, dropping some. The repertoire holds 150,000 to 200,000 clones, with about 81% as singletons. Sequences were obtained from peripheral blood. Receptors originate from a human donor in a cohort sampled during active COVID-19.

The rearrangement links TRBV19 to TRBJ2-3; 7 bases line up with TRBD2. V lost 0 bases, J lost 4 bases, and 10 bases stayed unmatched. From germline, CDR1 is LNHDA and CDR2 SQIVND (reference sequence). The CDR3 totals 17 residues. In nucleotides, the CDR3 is TGTGCCAGTAGTATAGATCCACCAGCGGGATATGCAGATACGCAGTATTTT. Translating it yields CASSIDPPAGYADTQYF.

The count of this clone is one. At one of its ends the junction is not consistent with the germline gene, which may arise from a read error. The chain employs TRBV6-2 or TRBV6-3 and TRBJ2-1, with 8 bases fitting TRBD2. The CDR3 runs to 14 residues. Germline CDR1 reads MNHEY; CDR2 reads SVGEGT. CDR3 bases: TGTGCCAGCAGATACTCGGGACTAGGTAATGAGCAGTTCTTC. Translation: CASRYSGLGNEQFF.

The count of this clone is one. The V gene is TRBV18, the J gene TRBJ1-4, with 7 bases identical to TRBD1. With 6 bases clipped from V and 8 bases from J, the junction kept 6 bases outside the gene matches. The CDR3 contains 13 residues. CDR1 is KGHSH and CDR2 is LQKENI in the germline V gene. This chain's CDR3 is CASSRDSREKLFF. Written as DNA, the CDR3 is TGTGCCAGCTCGAGGGACAGCCGGGAAAAACTGTTTTTT.

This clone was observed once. CDR3 residues: CASSPLGGGLNEQFF. CDR3 bases: TGTGCCAGTAGTCCGCTAGGCGGGGGGCTCAATGAGCAGTTCTTC. The chain couples TRBV19 to TRBJ2-1; TRBD2 matches at 8 bases. This CDR3 has 15 amino acids. Germline V CDR1 and CDR2: LNHDA, SQIVND (reference sequence). Trimming removed 5 bases from V and 6 bases from J; junction bases left unmatched: 9.

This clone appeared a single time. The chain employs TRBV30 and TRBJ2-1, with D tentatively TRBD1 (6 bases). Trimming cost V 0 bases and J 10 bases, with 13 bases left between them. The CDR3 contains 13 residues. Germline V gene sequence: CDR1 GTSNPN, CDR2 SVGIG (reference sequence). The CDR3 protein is CAWSVQTGGEQFF. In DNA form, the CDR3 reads TGTGCCTGGAGTGTTCAGACAGGCGGCGAGCAGTTCTTC.

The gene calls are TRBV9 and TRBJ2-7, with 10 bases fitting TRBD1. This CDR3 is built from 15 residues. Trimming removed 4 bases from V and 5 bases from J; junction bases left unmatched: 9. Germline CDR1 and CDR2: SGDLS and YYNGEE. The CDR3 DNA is TGTGCCAGCAGCCCCTCCGGGACAGGGGTCCACGAGCAGTACTTC. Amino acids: CASSPSGTGVHEQYF.

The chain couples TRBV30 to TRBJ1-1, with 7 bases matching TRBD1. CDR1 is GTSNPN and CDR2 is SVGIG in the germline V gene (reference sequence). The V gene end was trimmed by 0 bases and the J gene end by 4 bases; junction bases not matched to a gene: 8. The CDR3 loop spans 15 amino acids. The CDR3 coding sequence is TGTGCCTGGAGTGTACGAGTAACAGGGGCCACTGAAGCTTTCTTT. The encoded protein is CAWSVRVTGATEAFF. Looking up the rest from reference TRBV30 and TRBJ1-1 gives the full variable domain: SQTIHQWPATLVQPVGSPLSLECTVEGTSNPNLYWYRQAAGRGLQLLFYSVGIGQISSEVPQNLSASRPQDRQFILSSKKLLLSDSGFYLCAWSVRVTGATEAFFGQGTRLTVV.

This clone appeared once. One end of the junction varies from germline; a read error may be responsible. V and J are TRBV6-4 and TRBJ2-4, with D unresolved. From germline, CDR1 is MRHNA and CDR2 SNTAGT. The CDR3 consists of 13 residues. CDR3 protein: CASSDSLSYRGHF. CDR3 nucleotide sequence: TGTGCCAGCAGTGACTCGCTATCCTATAGAGGCCATTTC.

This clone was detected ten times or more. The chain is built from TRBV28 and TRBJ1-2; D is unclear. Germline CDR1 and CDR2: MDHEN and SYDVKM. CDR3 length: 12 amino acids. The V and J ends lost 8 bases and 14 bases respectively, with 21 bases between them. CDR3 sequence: CASRTIVGEWTF. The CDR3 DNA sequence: TGTGCCAGCCGAACTATCGTCGGGGAATGGACCTTC.

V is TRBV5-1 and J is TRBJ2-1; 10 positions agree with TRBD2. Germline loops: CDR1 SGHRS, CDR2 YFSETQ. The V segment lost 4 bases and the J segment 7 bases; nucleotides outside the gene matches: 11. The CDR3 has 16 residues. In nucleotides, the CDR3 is TGCGCCAGCAGCACCGGACAGCGGGAGGGCCGTAATGAGCAGTTCTTC. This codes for CASSTGQREGRNEQFF.

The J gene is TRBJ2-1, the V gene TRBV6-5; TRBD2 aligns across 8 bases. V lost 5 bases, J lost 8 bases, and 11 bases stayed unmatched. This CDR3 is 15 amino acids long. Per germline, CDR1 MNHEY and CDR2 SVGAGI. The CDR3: CASSPPAGGTHEQFF. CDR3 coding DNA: TGTGCCAGCAGTCCCCCGGCGGGGGGAACGCATGAGCAGTTCTTC.

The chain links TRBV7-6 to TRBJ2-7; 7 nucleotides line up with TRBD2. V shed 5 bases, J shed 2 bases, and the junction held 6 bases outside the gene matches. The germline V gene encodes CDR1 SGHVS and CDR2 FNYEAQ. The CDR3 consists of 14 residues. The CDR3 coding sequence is TGTGCCAGCAGCCTTACTAGCGTTACCTACGAGCAGTACTTC. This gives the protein CASSLTSVTYEQYF.

CDR3 DNA sequence: TGTGCCAGCAGCTTAATGAGTCCTAGCGGGATCAGCGGCAATGAGCAGTTCTTC. It specifies CASSLMSPSGISGNEQFF. The chain recombines TRBV7-3 with TRBJ2-1; 9 positions match TRBD2. V dropped 1 base and J dropped 6; count of bases not matched to a gene: 13. Germline CDR1 reads SGHTA; CDR2 reads FQGTGA. This CDR3 spans 18 amino acids.

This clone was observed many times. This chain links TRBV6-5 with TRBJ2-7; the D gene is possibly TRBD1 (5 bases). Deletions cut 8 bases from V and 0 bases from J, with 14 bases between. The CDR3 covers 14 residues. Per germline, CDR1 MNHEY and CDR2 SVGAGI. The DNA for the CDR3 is TGTGCCAGCGATACTCCAGGGTCCTCCTACGAGCAGTACTTC. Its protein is CASDTPGSSYEQYF.

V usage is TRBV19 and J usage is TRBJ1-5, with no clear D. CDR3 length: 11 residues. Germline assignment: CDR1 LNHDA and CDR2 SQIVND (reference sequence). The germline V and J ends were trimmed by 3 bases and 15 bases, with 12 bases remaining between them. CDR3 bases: TGTGCCAGTAGTATCGCCGACACCCCGCATTTT. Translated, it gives CASSIADTPHF.

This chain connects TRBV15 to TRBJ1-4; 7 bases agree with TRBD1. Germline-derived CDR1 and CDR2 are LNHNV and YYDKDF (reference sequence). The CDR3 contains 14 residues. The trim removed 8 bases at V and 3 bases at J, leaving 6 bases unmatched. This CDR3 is CATRDRGSNEKLFF. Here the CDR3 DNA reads TGTGCCACCCGGGACAGAGGCTCTAATGAAAAACTGTTTTTT.

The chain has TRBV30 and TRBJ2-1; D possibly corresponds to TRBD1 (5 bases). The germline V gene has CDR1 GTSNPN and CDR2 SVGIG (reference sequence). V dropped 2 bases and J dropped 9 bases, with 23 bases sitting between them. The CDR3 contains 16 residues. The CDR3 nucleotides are TGTGCCTGGAGTACCCAGAGTGGGGCTAGTTACGTTGAGCAGTTCTTC. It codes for CAWSTQSGASYVEQFF.

CDR3 nucleotide sequence: TGTGCCAGCAGTGAATATGTATCGAATCAGCCCCAGCATTTT. The encoded protein is CASSEYVSNQPQHF. The J gene is TRBJ1-5, the V gene TRBV2; D call uncertain. The V gene's germline CDR1 is SNHLY and CDR2 FYNNEI. V was clipped by 2 bases and J by 4 bases, with 9 bases between them. The CDR3 totals 14 residues.

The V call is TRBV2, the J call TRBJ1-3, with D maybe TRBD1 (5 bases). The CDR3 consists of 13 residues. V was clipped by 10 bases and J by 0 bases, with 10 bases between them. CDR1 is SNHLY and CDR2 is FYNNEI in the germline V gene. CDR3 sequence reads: CANRQSSGNTIYF. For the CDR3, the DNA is TGTGCCAACAGACAGAGCTCTGGAAACACCATATATTTT. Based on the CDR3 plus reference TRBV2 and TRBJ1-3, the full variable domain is EPEVTQTPSHQVTQMGQEVILRCVPISNHLYFYWYRQILGQKVEFLVSFYNNEISEKSEIFDDQFSVERPDGSNFTLKIRSTKLEDSAMYFCANRQSSGNTIYFGEGSWLTVV.

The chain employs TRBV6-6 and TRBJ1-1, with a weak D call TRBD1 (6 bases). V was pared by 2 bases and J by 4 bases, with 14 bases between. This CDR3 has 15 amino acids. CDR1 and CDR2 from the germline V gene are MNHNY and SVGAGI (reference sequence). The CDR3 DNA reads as TGTGCCAGCAGTTACACAGGGTGGGACGGCACTGAAGCTTTCTTT. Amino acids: CASSYTGWDGTEAFF.

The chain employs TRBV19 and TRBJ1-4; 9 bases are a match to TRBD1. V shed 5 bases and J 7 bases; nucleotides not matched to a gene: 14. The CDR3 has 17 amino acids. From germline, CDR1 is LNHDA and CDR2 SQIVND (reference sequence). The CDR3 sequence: CASSSRDRASRGEKLFF. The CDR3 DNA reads TGTGCCAGTAGTTCCCGGGACAGGGCGAGTCGTGGTGAAAAACTGTTTTTT.

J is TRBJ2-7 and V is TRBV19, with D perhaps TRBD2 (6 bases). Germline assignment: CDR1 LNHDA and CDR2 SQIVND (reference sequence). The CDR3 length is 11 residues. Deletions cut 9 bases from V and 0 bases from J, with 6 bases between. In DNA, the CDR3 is TGTGCCAGCGGGAGCTCCTACGAGCAGTACTTC. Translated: CASGSSYEQYF.

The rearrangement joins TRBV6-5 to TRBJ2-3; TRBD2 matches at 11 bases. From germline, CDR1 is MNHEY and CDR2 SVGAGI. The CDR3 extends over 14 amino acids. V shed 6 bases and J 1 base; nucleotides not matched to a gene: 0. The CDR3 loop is CASRGLAGTDTQYF. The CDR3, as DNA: TGTGCCAGCAGGGGACTAGCGGGCACAGATACGCAGTATTTT.

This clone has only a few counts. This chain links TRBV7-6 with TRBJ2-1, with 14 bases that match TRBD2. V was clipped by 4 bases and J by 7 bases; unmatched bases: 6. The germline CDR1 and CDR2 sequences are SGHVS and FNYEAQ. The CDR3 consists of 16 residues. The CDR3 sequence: CASSSTSGRARNEQFF. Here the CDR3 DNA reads TGTGCCAGCAGCTCGACTAGCGGGAGGGCCCGGAATGAGCAGTTCTTC.

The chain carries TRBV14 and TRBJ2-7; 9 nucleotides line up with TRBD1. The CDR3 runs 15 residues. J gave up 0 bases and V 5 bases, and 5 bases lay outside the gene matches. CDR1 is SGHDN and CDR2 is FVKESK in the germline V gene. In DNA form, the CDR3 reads TGTGCCAGCAGCAATACAGGGGGCAGCTCCTACGAGCAGTACTTC. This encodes CASSNTGGSSYEQYF.